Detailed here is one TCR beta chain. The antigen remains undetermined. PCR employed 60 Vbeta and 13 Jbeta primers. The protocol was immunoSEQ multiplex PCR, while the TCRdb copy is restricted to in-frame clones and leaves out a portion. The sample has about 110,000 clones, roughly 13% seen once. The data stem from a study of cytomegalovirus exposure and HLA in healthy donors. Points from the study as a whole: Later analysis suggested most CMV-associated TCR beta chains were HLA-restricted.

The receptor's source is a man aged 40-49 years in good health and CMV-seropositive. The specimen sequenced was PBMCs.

The CDR3 here is CASSLARDSTYEQYF. Written as DNA, the CDR3 is TGTGCCAGCAGTCTCGCGCGGGACAGCACCTACGAGCAGTACTTC. J is TRBJ2-7 and V is TRBV6-1, with D possibly being TRBD1 (7 bases). The CDR3 is made up of 15 amino acids. V dropped 5 bases and J dropped 2 bases, with 16 bases sitting between them. Germline V CDR1 and CDR2: MNHNS, SASEGT.